These 26 T cell receptor beta chains originate from one sample sequenced in a study of T cell repertoires in cytomegalovirus infection. Each CDR3 protein is one row after TCRdb ran MiXCR on the reads. The sample gives some 600,000 distinct CDR3 sequences, about 24% of which show up once; roughly 8% is in the top ten. Sequenced material: CD8+ T cells from PBMCs. These receptors came from a human donor in good health (CMV status not recorded). Some clones in this sample may be carry-over from other donors' samples.

The chain joins TRBV7-9 to TRBJ2-2; D tentatively reads TRBD1 or TRBD2 (5 bases each). Trimming took off 7 bases at V and 6 bases at J, with 15 bases between the two ends. CDR1 and CDR2 (germline): SEHNR, FQNEAQ (reference sequence). The CDR3 length is 14 residues. CDR3 DNA: TGTGCCAGCACACACGACCCGGGGCCCGGGGAGCTGTTTTTT. This translates into CASTHDPGPGELFF.

This clonotype was counted between two and nine times. This chain links TRBV24-1 with TRBJ1-1; no reliable D call. The CDR3 is made up of 14 amino acids. The germline V and J ends were trimmed by 3 bases and 0 bases, with 7 bases remaining between them. The germline CDR1 and CDR2 sequences are KGHDR and SFDVKD. The CDR3 here is CATSDPRMNTEAFF. The CDR3 nucleotides read TGTGCCACCAGTGATCCCAGGATGAACACTGAAGCTTTCTTT.

This clonotype has just a few counts. This chain connects TRBV6-5 to TRBJ2-7; D might be TRBD2 (5 bases). The CDR3 extends over 15 amino acids. V dropped 0 bases and J dropped 2 bases, with 11 bases sitting between them. Germline CDR1 MNHEY, CDR2 SVGAGI. DNA for the CDR3: TGTGCCAGCAGTTACTCGTTGAGGGAGCCCTACGAGCAGTACTTC. This gives the protein CASSYSLREPYEQYF.

V is TRBV28 and J is TRBJ1-1, with a tentative D call TRBD1 (5 bases). The CDR3 length is 16 residues. Trimming removed 6 bases at V and 1 base at J, with 18 bases between. Germline CDR1 and CDR2: MDHEN and SYDVKM. CDR3 amino acids: CASSPLLNQGNTEAFF. For the CDR3, the DNA is TGTGCCAGCAGCCCCCTCTTAAATCAGGGGAACACTGAAGCTTTCTTT. Filled out from reference TRBV28 and TRBJ1-1, the complete variable domain reads DVKVTQSSRYLVKRTGEKVFLECVQDMDHENMFWYRQDPGLGLRLIYFSYDVKMKEKGDIPEGYSVSREKKERFSLILESASTNQTSMYLCASSPLLNQGNTEAFFGQGTRLTVV.

The genes are TRBV14 and TRBJ1-1; no definite D call. Trimming took 0 bases from V and 6 from J, leaving 8 bases between them. The CDR3 sequence is 13 residues long. Germline assignment: CDR1 SGHDN and CDR2 FVKESK. In DNA, the CDR3 is TGTGCCAGCAGCCAAGATTTATGGGCTGAAGCTTTCTTT. Translation: CASSQDLWAEAFF.

The table lists this clonotype with many counts. The chain joins TRBV6-5 to TRBJ2-1, with unresolved D. This CDR3 contains 16 residues. Germline loops: CDR1 MNHEY, CDR2 SVGAGI. Trimming cost V 0 bases and J 2 bases, with 11 bases left between them. The CDR3: CASSYSRPGPYNEQFF. For the CDR3, the DNA is TGTGCCAGCAGTTACTCCAGACCCGGCCCCTACAATGAGCAGTTCTTC.

The table lists this clonotype with a few counts. The rearrangement links TRBV20-1 to TRBJ2-5; 7 nucleotides match TRBD2. The V gene end was trimmed by 5 bases and the J gene end by 2 bases; junction bases not matched to a gene: 8. This CDR3 region has 14 residues. Germline V gives CDR1 DFQATT, CDR2 SNEGSKA (reference sequence). CDR3: CSALREGLQETQYF. In DNA, the CDR3 is TGCAGTGCTCTCAGGGAGGGACTGCAAGAGACCCAGTACTTC.

This clonotype has a handful of counts. The chain combines TRBV19 with TRBJ2-1; D is possibly TRBD1 (6 bases). V lost 3 bases and J lost 2, with 11 bases in between. CDR3 length: 15 amino acids. Germline V CDR1 and CDR2: LNHDA, SQIVND (reference sequence). The CDR3 DNA follows: TGTGCCAGTAGTATGGGGGCAGGAGCCTACAATGAGCAGTTCTTC. Its protein product is CASSMGAGAYNEQFF. The full variable domain, its missing parts supplied by reference TRBV19 and TRBJ2-1, is DGGITQSPKYLFRKEGQNVTLSCEQNLNHDAMYWYRQDPGQGLRLIYYSQIVNDFQKGDIAEGYSVSREKKESFPLTVTSAQKNPTAFYLCASSMGAGAYNEQFFGPGTRLTVL.

The CDR3 bases are TGCAGTGCCAGGGGAGGGACCTCCTACAATGAGCAGTTCTTC. It codes for CSARGGTSYNEQFF. This chain connects TRBV20-1 to TRBJ2-1; D may be TRBD2 (7 bases). Germline assignment: CDR1 DFQATT and CDR2 SNEGSKA (reference sequence). Trimming cost V 6 bases and J 0 bases, with 12 bases left between them. The CDR3 contains 14 residues.

To note about this clonotype: Relative to the germline gene, one junction end is altered; a read error may explain this. The gene calls are TRBV6-4 and TRBJ2-1; 9 bases fit TRBD2. This CDR3 contains 16 residues. CDR1 MRHNA and CDR2 SNTAGT come from the germline V gene. The DNA for the CDR3 is TGTGCCAACAGTGTCAAAAGCGGGGGGTCCTACAATGAGCAGTTCTTC. It codes for CANSVKSGGSYNEQFF.

This clonotype has at least ten counts. The rearrangement joins TRBV6-1 to TRBJ2-1; 8 nucleotides line up with TRBD2. The trim removed 5 bases at V and 8 bases at J, leaving 20 bases unmatched. This CDR3 is 18 amino acids long. Germline CDR1 and CDR2: MNHNS and SASEGT. The CDR3 DNA sequence: TGTGCCAGCAGTTTCCTTTCGACTAGCGCCCTAGATAGGGATGAGCAGTTCTTC. This gives the protein CASSFLSTSALDRDEQFF.

This clonotype was recorded at least ten times. The chain uses TRBV7-8 and TRBJ2-2; the D call may be TRBD1 or TRBD2 (5 bases each). This CDR3 has 12 residues. V lost 7 bases and J 4 bases, leaving 7 bases between the germline ends. Germline V lookup: CDR1 SGHVS, CDR2 FQNEAQ. The CDR3 DNA reads as TGTGCCAGCATCGGGACCACCGGGGAGCTGTTTTTT. Protein product: CASIGTTGELFF.

This clonotype was found a few times. The chain has TRBV6-2 or TRBV6-3 and TRBJ1-1; the D is unclear. The germline V and J ends were trimmed by 5 bases and 5 bases, with 12 bases remaining between them. This CDR3 region has 13 residues. CDR1 MNHEY and CDR2 SVGEGT come from the germline V gene. The CDR3 bases are TGTGCCAGCAGTGACGAGAGGGATACTGAAGCTTTCTTT. The encoded protein is CASSDERDTEAFF.

This clonotype was seen many times. V is TRBV7-2 and J is TRBJ1-2; D not resolved. CDR1 and CDR2 (germline): SGHTA, FQGNSA. V gave up 5 bases and J gave up 4 bases, with 17 bases separating them. The CDR3 is 15 amino acids. CDR3 nucleotide sequence: TGTGCCAGCAGCCCCTACCATAGTGGAGGCTATGGCTACACCTTC. Its translation: CASSPYHSGGYGYTF.

In this sample, this clonotype turned up many times. V is TRBV12-3 or TRBV12-4 and J is TRBJ1-2; weak D call: TRBD1 (5 bases). Trimming took off 8 bases at V and 4 bases at J, with 11 bases between the two ends. The CDR3 has 12 residues. The CDR3 loop reads CASDNDSYGYTF. Here the CDR3 DNA reads TGTGCCAGCGATAACGACAGCTATGGCTACACCTTC.

This clonotype appeared a few times. This chain links TRBV28 with TRBJ1-5; D might be TRBD1 (6 bases). V gave up 11 bases and J gave up 3 bases, with 23 bases separating them. The CDR3 runs 16 residues. Germline values: CDR1 MDHEN, CDR2 SYDVKM. This chain's CDR3 is CAPEGVGRDYNQPQHF. The CDR3 DNA follows: TGTGCCCCCGAGGGGGTGGGACGGGACTACAATCAGCCCCAGCATTTT.

The rearrangement uses TRBV4-3 and TRBJ2-1; a weak D match, TRBD1 (6 bases). This CDR3 region has 17 residues. Germline CDR1 and CDR2: LGHNA and YSLEER. V was pared by 4 bases and J by 6 bases, with 22 bases between. CDR3 sequence reads: CASSLMPPTGLVNEQFF. The CDR3 DNA reads as TGCGCCAGCAGCCTCATGCCCCCGACAGGTTTGGTCAATGAGCAGTTCTTC.

The chain joins TRBV11-2 to TRBJ1-2; D unclear. CDR3 length: 16 amino acids. Germline CDR1 is SGHAT and CDR2 is FQNNGV. Trimming stripped 7 bases from V and 6 bases from J, with 24 bases between. The CDR3 nucleotides read TGTGCCAGCACCCCCGGGAGGGCTCTGGATCATGATGGCTACACCTTC. Its protein is CASTPGRALDHDGYTF.

V is TRBV2 and J is TRBJ2-7; possibly TRBD1 or TRBD2 for D (5 bases each). CDR3 size: 13 residues. Between the trimmed V and J ends, which lost 3 bases and 5 bases, there was a span of 11 bases. Germline V gene lookup returns CDR1 SNHLY and CDR2 FYNNEI. The CDR3 sequence: CASSDGGDHEQYF. DNA for the CDR3: TGTGCCAGCAGTGACGGTGGGGACCACGAGCAGTACTTC. The full variable domain, in which reference TRBV2 and TRBJ2-7 provide the parts outside the CDR3, is EPEVTQTPSHQVTQMGQEVILRCVPISNHLYFYWYRQILGQKVEFLVSFYNNEISEKSEIFDDQFSVERPDGSNFTLKIRSTKLEDSAMYFCASSDGGDHEQYFGPGTRLTVT.

The chain employs TRBV2 and TRBJ1-1; D is unclear. The CDR3 is made up of 9 amino acids. The V end was cut by 10 bases, the J end by 2 bases, with 2 bases between. CDR1 SNHLY and CDR2 FYNNEI come from the germline V gene. CDR3 in DNA: TGTGCCAACAACACTGAAGCTTTCTTT. Amino acids: CANNTEAFF. The variable domain in full, completed from reference TRBV2 and TRBJ1-1, reads EPEVTQTPSHQVTQMGQEVILRCVPISNHLYFYWYRQILGQKVEFLVSFYNNEISEKSEIFDDQFSVERPDGSNFTLKIRSTKLEDSAMYFCANNTEAFFGQGTRLTVV.

CDR3 residues: CASHALSGELFF. The CDR3 DNA reads as TGTGCCAGCCACGCACTCTCCGGGGAGCTGTTTTTT. The gene calls are TRBV6-2 or TRBV6-3 and TRBJ2-2; no firm D call. The CDR3 covers 12 residues. Between the trimmed V and J ends, which lost 8 bases and 6 bases, there was a span of 10 bases. Germline V lookup: CDR1 MNHEY, CDR2 SVGEGT.

This clonotype was counted between two and nine times. The rearrangement links TRBV28 to TRBJ1-2; D may be TRBD1 (5 bases). CDR3 length: 16 residues. V gave up 6 bases and J gave up 4 bases, with 21 bases separating them. Germline CDR1 reads MDHEN; CDR2 reads SYDVKM. DNA for the CDR3: TGTGCCAGCAGCAAAGGGGTGGAACCGAGAGGCTATGGCTACACCTTC. This encodes CASSKGVEPRGYGYTF.

This clonotype was seen at least ten times. The chain recombines TRBV6-2 or TRBV6-3 with TRBJ2-7; 7 positions agree with TRBD1. The CDR3 is made up of 14 amino acids. Trimming removed 0 bases from V and 3 bases from J; junction bases left unmatched: 2. Germline V gene data show CDR1 as MNHEY and CDR2 as SVGEGT. The DNA for the CDR3 is TGTGCCAGCAGTTACTCCAGACAGGGCTACGAGCAGTACGTC. Residues: CASSYSRQGYEQYV.

In regard to this clonotype: The CDR3 ends on some other residue instead of the conserved phenylalanine or tryptophan, so this is likely a read error. J is TRBJ2-2 and V is TRBV6-2 or TRBV6-3; D assignment may be TRBD1 or TRBD2 (5 bases each). Germline V gene lookup returns CDR1 MNHEY and CDR2 SVGEGT. CDR3 size: 15 residues. Trimming took off 2 bases at V and 0 bases at J, with 7 bases between the two ends. This CDR3 is CASSYRGPNTGELFY. The CDR3 coding sequence is TGTGCCAGCAGTTACCGGGGCCCGAACACCGGGGAGCTGTTTTAT.

There are many counts of this clonotype. The rearrangement joins TRBV7-2 to TRBJ1-1, with D perhaps TRBD1 (5 bases). The CDR3 loop spans 13 amino acids. V dropped 5 bases and J dropped 3 bases, with 10 bases sitting between them. Germline-derived CDR1 and CDR2 are SGHTA and FQGNSA. CDR3: CASSHIRDTEAFF. For the CDR3, the DNA is TGTGCCAGCAGCCATATCAGGGACACTGAAGCTTTCTTT.

This clonotype was seen more than once but under ten times. The V gene is TRBV4-3, the J gene TRBJ1-5; TRBD1 matches at 9 bases. The length of the CDR3 is 15 residues. After removal of 3 bases from V and 7 bases from J, the junction contained 7 bases not matched to a gene. Germline V gene lookup returns CDR1 LGHNA and CDR2 YSLEER. In DNA form, the CDR3 reads TGCGCCAGCAGCCAGGGGACAGGGATAACGCAGCCCCAGCATTTT. It specifies CASSQGTGITQPQHF.